This T cell receptor (beta chain) came from a study of T cell responses to AZD1222 COVID-19 vaccine. Study results and limitations: The number of AZD1222 recipients seropositive at baseline was only five or six. Increases in Spike-specific TCR breadth and depth were seen after two AZD1222 doses. Donor demographics were predominantly white British with a female majority; clonal diversity may be underestimated. Across the whole spike, CD4 TCRs peaked at regions 160-218 and 743-854.

Clones were sequenced by immunoSEQ multiplex PCR, and TCRdb holds only the in-frame ones, with some missing. The data show about 97,000 clones, with more than 70% seen just once and 2.8% held by the top ten. Remarks on this clone: Antigen unknown.

This receptor was obtained from an adult in good health. The sequencing here drew on peripheral blood, taken on day 0 of AZD1222 vaccination.

The DNA for the CDR3 is TGTGCCAGCAGCCCAACGACAGGGATCTCACCCCTCCACTTT. Its translation is CASSPTTGISPLHF. The chain uses TRBV7-9 and TRBJ1-6, with 7 bases aligning to TRBD1. Looked up from germline, CDR1 is SEHNR and CDR2 is FQNEAQ (reference sequence). This CDR3 contains 14 residues. The V segment lost 5 bases and the J segment 10 bases; nucleotides outside the gene matches: 8.